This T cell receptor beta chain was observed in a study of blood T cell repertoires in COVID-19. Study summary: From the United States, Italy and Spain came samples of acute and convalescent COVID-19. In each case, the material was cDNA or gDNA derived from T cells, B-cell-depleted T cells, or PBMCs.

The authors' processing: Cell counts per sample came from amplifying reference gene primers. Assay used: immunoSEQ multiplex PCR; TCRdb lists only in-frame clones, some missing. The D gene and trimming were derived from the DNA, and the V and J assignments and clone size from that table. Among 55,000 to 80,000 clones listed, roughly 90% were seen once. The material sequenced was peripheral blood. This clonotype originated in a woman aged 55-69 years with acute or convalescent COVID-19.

The CDR3 is CASSVSSGSYEQYV. CDR3 DNA sequence: TGCGCCAGCAGCGTATCTAGCGGGAGTTACGAGCAGTACGTC. The chain combines TRBV4-1 with TRBJ2-7, with 10 nucleotides matching TRBD2. After removal of 5 bases from V and 4 bases from J, the junction contained 5 bases not matched to a gene. CDR1 MGHRA and CDR2 YSYEKL come from the germline V gene. The CDR3 is 14 residues long.